This T cell receptor beta chain was identified during a study of blood T cell repertoires in COVID-19. Overall study context: The study drew acute and convalescent COVID-19 samples from the United States, Italy and Spain. The cDNA or gDNA used as material had been derived from T cells, B-cell-depleted T cells, or PBMCs.

During active infection, Seattle patients enrolled and were then monitored through disease. The table came from immunoSEQ multiplex PCR; TCRdb's copy has only in-frame clones and leaves some out. The sample holds 200,000 to 300,000 clones; around 90% are singletons and the top ten take over 0.8%. Trimming took 3 bases from V and 0 from J, leaving 15 bases between them. Germline CDR1 and CDR2: MGHRA and YSYEKL. The CDR3 runs to 16 residues. The sequenced material came from peripheral blood. V is TRBV4-1 and J is TRBJ2-7; the D gene is possibly TRBD2 (6 bases). The clonotype was recovered from a man aged 25 to 40 with COVID-19, enrolled during active disease. Here the CDR3 reads CASSHVAAPRSYEQYF. The CDR3 DNA is TGCGCCAGCAGCCACGTAGCGGCGCCACGCTCCTACGAGCAGTACTTC.